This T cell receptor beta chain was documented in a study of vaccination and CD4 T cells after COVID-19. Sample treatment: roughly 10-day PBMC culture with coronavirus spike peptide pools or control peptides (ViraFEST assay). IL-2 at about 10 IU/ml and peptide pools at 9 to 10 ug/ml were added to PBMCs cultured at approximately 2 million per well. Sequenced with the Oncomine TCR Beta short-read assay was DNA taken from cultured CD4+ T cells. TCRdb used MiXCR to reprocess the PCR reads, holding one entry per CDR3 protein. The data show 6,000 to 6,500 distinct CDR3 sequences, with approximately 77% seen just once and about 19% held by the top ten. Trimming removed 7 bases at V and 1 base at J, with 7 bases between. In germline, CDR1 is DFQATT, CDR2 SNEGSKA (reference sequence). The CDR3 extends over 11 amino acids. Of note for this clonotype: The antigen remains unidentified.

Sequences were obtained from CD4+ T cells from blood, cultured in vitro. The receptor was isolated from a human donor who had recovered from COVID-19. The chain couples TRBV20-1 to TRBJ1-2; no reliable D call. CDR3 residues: CSGGINYGYTF. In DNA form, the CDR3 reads TGCAGTGGAGGGATTAACTATGGCTACACCTTC.